The following is a TCR beta chain sequence with its context. Its cognate antigen is unknown. This sample stems from a study of cytomegalovirus exposure and HLA in healthy donors. Study details: Early on, a data release was issued that held approximately 92 million unique TCRs from HLA-typed donors.

The CDR3 loop spans 13 amino acids. Germline loops: CDR1 KGHSH, CDR2 LQKENI. The ends lost 3 bases at V and 4 bases at J; junction bases unmatched: 2. Primers: 60 Vbeta forward and 13 Jbeta reverse. Generated by immunoSEQ multiplex PCR, the TCRdb table keeps only in-frame clones and is missing some. The data hold roughly 130,000 clones, with around three quarters observed a single time. General study results and limits: Cytomegalovirus association was assigned to about 150 TCR beta chains. In vitro work confirmed that a few CMV-associated chains recognize CMV antigens.

Sequencing was done on a sample of PBMCs. This clonotype was sampled from a man in his thirties or forties in good health and CMV-seronegative. The genes are TRBV18 and TRBJ1-2; TRBD1 matches at 7 bases. CDR3 sequence (DNA): TGTGCCAGCTCACCGTCAGGGGGCTATGGCTACACCTTC. As protein: CASSPSGGYGYTF.